These 22 T cell receptor beta chains were all obtained from the same sample, sequenced in a study of blood T cell repertoires in COVID-19 (dated by TCRdb to 2020 to 2021). Receptor libraries were prepared by the immunoSEQ multiplex PCR assay. The clones in this table, taken by TCRdb from immuneACCESS, are in-frame only. Not every clone is retained; where verified, under half of the shortfall comes from an unresolved V gene, and the cause of the rest is unknown. Within this sample are 200,000 to 250,000 clones, with more than 75% of them counted one time only. The leading ten clones occupy approximately 8.4% of the sample. The sample comprised peripheral blood. These receptors were taken from a woman older than 75 with COVID-19, enrolled during active disease.

V and J are TRBV28 and TRBJ1-4, with D tentatively TRBD1 (6 bases). CDR3 length: 15 residues. Germline assignment: CDR1 MDHEN and CDR2 SYDVKM. Trimming removed 5 bases from V and 5 bases from J, with 15 bases in between. DNA for the CDR3: TGTGCCAGCAGTGGGGCGGACAGCCTCAATGAAAAACTGTTTTTT. Protein: CASSGADSLNEKLFF.

J is TRBJ1-2 and V is TRBV28; D is undetermined. The V gene lost 1 base and the J gene lost 8 bases, with 8 bases spanning the gap. The CDR3 runs 12 residues. CDR1 and CDR2 (germline): MDHEN, SYDVKM. The chain's CDR3 is CASSLYRAGYTF. CDR3 sequence (DNA): TGTGCCAGCAGTTTATACAGAGCCGGCTACACCTTC.

The rearrangement links TRBV18 to TRBJ2-7; possibly TRBD2 for D (6 bases). The germline gives CDR1 KGHSH, CDR2 LQKENI. The CDR3 consists of 13 residues. Trimming removed 2 bases at V and 5 bases at J, with 10 bases between. The CDR3 nucleotides read TGTGCCAGCTCACCATTAGGCGGGGACGAGCAGTACTTC. Translating it yields CASSPLGGDEQYF.

This clone was counted only a few times. V is TRBV16 and J is TRBJ1-4, with 9 nucleotides matching TRBD1. The CDR3 extends over 15 amino acids. The V gene end was trimmed by 1 base and the J gene end by 6 bases; junction bases not matched to a gene: 3. In germline, CDR1 is KGHSY, CDR2 FQNENV. The CDR3 spells CASSQWGQGDEKLFF. CDR3 coding DNA: TGTGCCAGCAGCCAATGGGGACAGGGAGATGAAAAACTGTTTTTT.

Written as DNA, the CDR3 is TGTGCCAGCAGGGAGACAGGAGCTGGAAACACCATATATTTT. This translates into CASRETGAGNTIYF. The chain is built from TRBV28 and TRBJ1-3; tentatively, D is TRBD1 (6 bases). Germline V CDR1 and CDR2: MDHEN, SYDVKM. CDR3 length equals 14 residues. Trimming left V 6 bases short and J 2 bases short, with 11 bases between.

The genes are TRBV4-1 and TRBJ1-6; 8 nucleotides agree with TRBD1. This CDR3 has 19 residues. In germline, CDR1 is MGHRA, CDR2 YSYEKL. V shed 5 bases and J 0 bases; nucleotides not matched to a gene: 12. The CDR3 here is CASSSPGQDYSSYNSPLHF. DNA for the CDR3: TGCGCCAGCAGCTCCCCGGGACAGGACTATAGCTCCTATAATTCACCCCTCCACTTT.

The chain has TRBV2 and TRBJ2-1; 14 bases are a match to TRBD2. This CDR3 has 17 amino acids. Per germline, CDR1 SNHLY and CDR2 FYNNEI. J lost 6 bases, V lost 5 bases, and 9 bases had no gene match. The CDR3 coding sequence is TGTGCCAGCAGTTTGGGACTAGCGGGAGTTAGGGGCAATGAGCAGTTCTTC. Its protein product is CASSLGLAGVRGNEQFF.

This chain joins TRBV4-1 and TRBJ1-2; TRBD1 is a possible D gene (5 bases). CDR3 length equals 15 residues. The V gene's germline CDR1 is MGHRA and CDR2 YSYEKL. V was clipped by 0 bases and J by 4 bases, with 12 bases between them. CDR3 sequence: CASSQDGAGFYGYTF. CDR3 DNA sequence: TGCGCCAGCAGCCAAGATGGGGCAGGGTTCTATGGCTACACCTTC.

This clone appeared once. The chain combines TRBV28 with TRBJ2-7; the match to TRBD2 covers 9 bases. Germline CDR1 MDHEN, CDR2 SYDVKM. CDR3 length: 15 amino acids. Losses at the gene ends were 4 bases for V and 2 bases for J; bases not matched to a gene: 6. As DNA, the CDR3 is TGTGCCAGCAGTTCAATACCTAGCGGGGCCTACGAGCAGTACTTC. It translates to CASSSIPSGAYEQYF.

This chain connects TRBV4-3 to TRBJ2-1, with 10 nucleotides matching TRBD1. This CDR3 is built from 14 residues. The J segment lost 9 bases and the V segment lost 2 bases, leaving 4 bases of the junction unmatched. Germline lookup yields CDR1 LGHNA and CDR2 YSLEER. The DNA for the CDR3 is TGCGCCAGCAGCCAACCCGGACAGGGGGGTGAGCAGTTCTTC. Amino acids: CASSQPGQGGEQFF.

The table lists this clone with a few counts. The chain employs TRBV10-3 and TRBJ1-3; D remains unclear. The CDR3 contains 11 residues. The germline gives CDR1 ENHRY, CDR2 SYGVKD. V was pared by 3 bases and J by 12 bases, with 9 bases between. The CDR3 DNA follows: TGTGCCATCAGTGATGGGCACCACATATATTTT. Its protein product is CAISDGHHIYF.

The chain recombines TRBV6-2 or TRBV6-3 with TRBJ1-5; D is possibly TRBD1 (5 bases). The germline CDR1 and CDR2 sequences are MNHEY and SVGEGT. The CDR3 has 14 residues. Deletions cut 5 bases from V and 7 bases from J, with 15 bases between. CDR3 nucleotides: TGTGCCAGCAGTCCCTCACAGGTCGGACAGCCCCAGCATTTT. Its translation: CASSPSQVGQPQHF.

This clone occurred a few times. The CDR3 loop reads CASSDRQGARGTEAFF. The CDR3 bases are TGTGCCAGCAGCGATCGACAGGGGGCCCGGGGCACTGAAGCTTTCTTT. The chain is built from TRBV4-2 and TRBJ1-1, with 10 nucleotides matching TRBD1. V dropped 5 bases and J dropped 4; count of bases not matched to a gene: 10. The CDR3 loop spans 16 amino acids. CDR1 and CDR2 (germline): LGHNA, YNFKEQ.

Written as DNA, the CDR3 is TGTGCCAGCACCCCCCGGGCGGGGACGAACACCGGGGAGCTGTTTTTT. The encoded protein is CASTPRAGTNTGELFF. The chain recombines TRBV11-2 with TRBJ2-2, with D possibly matching TRBD2 (6 bases). The CDR3 is 16 residues long. Between the trimmed V and J ends, which lost 7 bases and 0 bases, there was a span of 15 bases. Germline CDR1 reads SGHAT; CDR2 reads FQNNGV.

The genes are TRBV5-1 and TRBJ1-3; possibly TRBD1 for D (5 bases). Per germline, CDR1 SGHRS and CDR2 YFSETQ. The CDR3 contains 15 residues. V lost 0 bases and J lost 6, with 13 bases in between. CDR3 coding DNA: TGCGCCAGCAGCTTGGGCGGGACGACCGCAAACACCATATATTTT. Translation gives CASSLGGTTANTIYF.

This clone occurred once. This chain joins TRBV28 and TRBJ2-7; perhaps TRBD1 as D (6 bases). Germline V CDR1 and CDR2: MDHEN, SYDVKM. With 6 bases removed from V and 3 bases from J, the gap between germline ends came to 12 bases. The CDR3 extends over 13 amino acids. The CDR3 spells CASRGQLGYEQYF. CDR3 coding DNA: TGTGCCAGCAGAGGACAGTTAGGCTACGAGCAGTACTTC.

V is TRBV5-1 and J is TRBJ2-5, with 7 bases fitting TRBD2. This CDR3 has 14 amino acids. Germline CDR1 reads SGHRS; CDR2 reads YFSETQ. The ends lost 4 bases at V and 5 bases at J; junction bases unmatched: 8. The CDR3 protein is CASSPGRGVETQYF. DNA of the CDR3: TGCGCCAGCAGCCCAGGGAGGGGAGTCGAGACCCAGTACTTC.

V is TRBV5-4 and J is TRBJ1-6, with D unclear. V lost 1 base and J lost 7, with 3 bases in between. This CDR3 spans 12 amino acids. Germline V gene sequence: CDR1 SGHNT, CDR2 YYREEE (reference sequence). CDR3 in amino acids: CASSLRNSPLHF. The CDR3 coding sequence is TGTGCCAGCAGCTTGCGGAATTCACCCCTCCACTTT.

V gene TRBV30 combines with J gene TRBJ2-7, with D tentatively TRBD1 (7 bases). Germline loops: CDR1 GTSNPN, CDR2 SVGIG (reference sequence). The CDR3 contains 13 residues. Trimming removed 6 bases from V and 4 bases from J, with 16 bases in between. CDR3 region: CACKRRGPYEQYF. Written as DNA, the CDR3 is TGTGCCTGCAAAAGGAGGGGGCCGTACGAGCAGTACTTC.

This rearrangement joins TRBV28 to TRBJ1-5; D is unclear. The CDR3 runs to 13 residues. V dropped 6 bases and J dropped 3 bases, with 9 bases sitting between them. Germline CDR1 and CDR2: MDHEN and SYDVKM. The CDR3 spells CASRRVLNQPQHF. CDR3 coding DNA: TGTGCCAGCAGGCGGGTCCTCAATCAGCCCCAGCATTTT.

J is TRBJ1-2 and V is TRBV29-1, with no clear D. Trimming removed 0 bases from V and 0 bases from J, with 11 bases in between. CDR3 size: 15 residues. The germline V gene encodes CDR1 SQVTM and CDR2 ANQGSEA. The CDR3 bases are TGCAGCGTTGAAGATCGCGGCGGTACTAACTATGGCTACACCTTC. As protein: CSVEDRGGTNYGYTF.

The CDR3 nucleotides read TGTGCCTGGAGATACTCTGGAAACACCATATATTTT. Translated: CAWRYSGNTIYF. V gene TRBV30 combines with J gene TRBJ1-3; D call uncertain. Germline V lookup: CDR1 GTSNPN, CDR2 SVGIG (reference sequence). Trimming left V 3 bases short and J 0 bases short, with 3 bases between. The CDR3 totals 12 residues.